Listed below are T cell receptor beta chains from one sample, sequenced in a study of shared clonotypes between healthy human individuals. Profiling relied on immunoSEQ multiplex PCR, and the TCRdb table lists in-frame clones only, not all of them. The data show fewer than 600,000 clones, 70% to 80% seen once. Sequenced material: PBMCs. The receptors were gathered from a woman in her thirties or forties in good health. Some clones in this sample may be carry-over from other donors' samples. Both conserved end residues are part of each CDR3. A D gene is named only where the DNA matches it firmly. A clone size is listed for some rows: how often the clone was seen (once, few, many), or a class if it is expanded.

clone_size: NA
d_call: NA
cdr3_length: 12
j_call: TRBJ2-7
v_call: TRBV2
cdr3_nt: TGTGCCAGCAGCCGGGACTTTGGCGAGCAGTACTTC
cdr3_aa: CASSRDFGEQYF

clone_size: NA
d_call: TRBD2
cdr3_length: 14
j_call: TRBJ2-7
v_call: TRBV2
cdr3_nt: TGTGCCAGCAGAGCGGGGCTAGCGAGTTACGAGCAGTACTTC
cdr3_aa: CASRAGLASYEQYF

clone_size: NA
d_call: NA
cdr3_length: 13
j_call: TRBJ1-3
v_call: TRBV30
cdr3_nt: TGTGCCTGGGGAGGGGTCTCTGGAAACACCATATATTTT
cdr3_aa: CAWGGVSGNTIYF

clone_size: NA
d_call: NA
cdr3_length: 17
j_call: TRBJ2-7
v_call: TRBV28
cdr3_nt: TGTGCCAGCAGCTTAGATCCCACGGGTGGGGCCGGGAACGAGCAGTACTTC
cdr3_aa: CASSLDPTGGAGNEQYF

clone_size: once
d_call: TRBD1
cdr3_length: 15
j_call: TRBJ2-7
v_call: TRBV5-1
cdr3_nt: TGCGCCAGCAGCCGGACCCGGGACAGGGGAGACGAGCAGTACTTC
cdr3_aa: CASSRTRDRGDEQYF

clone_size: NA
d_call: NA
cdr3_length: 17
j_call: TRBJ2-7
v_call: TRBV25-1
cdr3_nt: TGTGCCAGCAGTGAATCCCTGGGCAGCTATCCCTCCTACGAGCAGTACTTC
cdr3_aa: CASSESLGSYPSYEQYF

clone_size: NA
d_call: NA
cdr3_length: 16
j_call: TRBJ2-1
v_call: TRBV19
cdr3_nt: TGTGCCAGTAGTAGACGCGAGACGGCACTTTACAATGAGCAGTTCTTC
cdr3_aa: CASSRRETALYNEQFF

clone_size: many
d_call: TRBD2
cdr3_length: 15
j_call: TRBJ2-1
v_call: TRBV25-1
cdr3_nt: TGTGCCAGCAGTCCCCGGACTAGCGGCTACAATGAGCAGTTCTTC
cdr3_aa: CASSPRTSGYNEQFF

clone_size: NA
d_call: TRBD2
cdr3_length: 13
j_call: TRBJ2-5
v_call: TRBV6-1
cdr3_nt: TGTGCCAGCATGCCCACGGGAGGAGAGACCCAGTACTTC
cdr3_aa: CASMPTGGETQYF

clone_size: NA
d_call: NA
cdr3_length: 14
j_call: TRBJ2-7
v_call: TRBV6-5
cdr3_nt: TGTGCCAGCAGTTACGGGAGGACAACCTACGAGCAGTACTTC
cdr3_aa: CASSYGRTTYEQYF

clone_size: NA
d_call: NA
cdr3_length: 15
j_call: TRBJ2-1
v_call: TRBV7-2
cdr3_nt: TGTGCCAGCAGCTTACTCTGGAGGGGCTACAATGAGCAGTTCTTC
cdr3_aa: CASSLLWRGYNEQFF

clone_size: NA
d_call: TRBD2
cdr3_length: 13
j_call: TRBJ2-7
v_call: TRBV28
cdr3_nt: TGTGCCAGCACCGAAGGACTAGCGGTCGAGCAGTACTTC
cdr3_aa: CASTEGLAVEQYF

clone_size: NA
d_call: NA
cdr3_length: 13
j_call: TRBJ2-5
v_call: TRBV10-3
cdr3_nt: TGTGCCATCAGAGACAGGGCGGGGGAGACCCAGTACTTC
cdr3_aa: CAIRDRAGETQYF

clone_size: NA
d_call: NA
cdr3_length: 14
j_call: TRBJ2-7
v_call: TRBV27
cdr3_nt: TGTGCCAGCAGTATTGGCGGGGCGGGCTACGAGCAGTACTTC
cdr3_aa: CASSIGGAGYEQYF

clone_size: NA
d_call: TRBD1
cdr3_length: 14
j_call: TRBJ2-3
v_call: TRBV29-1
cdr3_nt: TGCAGCGTCGAGGACGATCGGGACAGTGTTACGCAGTATTTT
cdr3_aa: CSVEDDRDSVTQYF

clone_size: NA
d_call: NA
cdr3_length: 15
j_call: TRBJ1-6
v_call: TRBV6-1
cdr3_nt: TGTGCCAGCAGTGTTCTGGAGACGGACAATTCACCCCTCCACTTT
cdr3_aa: CASSVLETDNSPLHF

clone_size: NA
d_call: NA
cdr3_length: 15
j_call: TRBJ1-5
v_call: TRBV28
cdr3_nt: TGTGCCAGCAGGATTACAGGGTTGGGCAATCAGCCCCAGCATTTT
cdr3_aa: CASRITGLGNQPQHF

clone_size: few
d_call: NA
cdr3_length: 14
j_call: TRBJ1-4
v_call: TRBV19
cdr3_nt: TGTGCCAGTAGTATTGGAGGGATCGGTGAAAAACTGTTTTTT
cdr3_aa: CASSIGGIGEKLFF

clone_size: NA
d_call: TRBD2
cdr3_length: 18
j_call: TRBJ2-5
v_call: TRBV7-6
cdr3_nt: TGTGCCAGCAGCTTAGCCCCATCAGGGAGGGTGAGACAAGAGACCCAGTACTTC
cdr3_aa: CASSLAPSGRVRQETQYF

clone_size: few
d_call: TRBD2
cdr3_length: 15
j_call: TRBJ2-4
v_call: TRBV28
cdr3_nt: TGTGCCAGCAGTTTAGCGGGAGTAGCCAAAAACATTCAGTACTTC
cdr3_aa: CASSLAGVAKNIQYF

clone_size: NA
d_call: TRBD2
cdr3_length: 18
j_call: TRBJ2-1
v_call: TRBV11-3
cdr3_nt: TGTGCCAGCAGCTTAGGGATGGTAGCGGGAGGTGGGTACAATGAGCAGTTCTTC
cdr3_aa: CASSLGMVAGGGYNEQFF

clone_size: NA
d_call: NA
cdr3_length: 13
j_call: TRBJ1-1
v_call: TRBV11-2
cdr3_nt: TGTGCCAGCAGCTTGTTTAAGAACACTGAAGCTTTCTTT
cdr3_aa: CASSLFKNTEAFF

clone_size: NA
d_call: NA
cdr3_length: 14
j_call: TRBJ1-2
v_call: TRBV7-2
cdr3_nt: TGTGCCAGCAGCCCCTCGATCCTCTCTATAGGCTACACCTTC
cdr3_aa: CASSPSILSIGYTF

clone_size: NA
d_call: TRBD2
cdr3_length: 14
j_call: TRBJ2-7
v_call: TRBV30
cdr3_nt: TGTGCCTGGAGTGTGGCTAGCGGCTCCTACGAGCAGTACTTC
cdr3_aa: CAWSVASGSYEQYF

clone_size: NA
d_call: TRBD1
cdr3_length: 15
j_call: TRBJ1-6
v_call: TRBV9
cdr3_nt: TGTGCCAGTAGCGCCTACGACAGGGGAGACTCGCCCCTCCACTTT
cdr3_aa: CASSAYDRGDSPLHF

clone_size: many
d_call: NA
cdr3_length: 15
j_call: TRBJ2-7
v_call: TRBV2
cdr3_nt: TGTGCCAGCAGACCAGGGAGAGAACCAACCTACGAGCAGTACTTC
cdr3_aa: CASRPGREPTYEQYF

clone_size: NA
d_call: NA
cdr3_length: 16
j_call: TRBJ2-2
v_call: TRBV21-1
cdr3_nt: TGTGCCAGCAGCACACCCGGGACCGATAACACCGGGGAGCTGTTTTTT
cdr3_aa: CASSTPGTDNTGELFF

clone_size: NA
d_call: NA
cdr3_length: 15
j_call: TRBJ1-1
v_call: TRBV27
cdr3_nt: TGTGCCAGCAGTTTATTGTCCACCCGGAACACTGAAGCTTTCTTT
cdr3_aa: CASSLLSTRNTEAFF

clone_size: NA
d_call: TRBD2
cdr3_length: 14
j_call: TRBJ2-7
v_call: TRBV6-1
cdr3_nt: TGTGCCAGCACCAGCCAGCGGGAGGGGTACGAGCAGTACTTC
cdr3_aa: CASTSQREGYEQYF

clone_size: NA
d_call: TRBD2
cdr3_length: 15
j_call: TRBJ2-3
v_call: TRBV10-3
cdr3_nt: TGTGCCATCAGTGACGGGCGGGGGGGCACAGATACGCAGTATTTT
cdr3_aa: CAISDGRGGTDTQYF

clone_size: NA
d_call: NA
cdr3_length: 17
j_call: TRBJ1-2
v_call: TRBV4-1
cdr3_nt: TGCGCCAGCAGCCAAGCCCCCTCAGTAGACAGCAGCTATGGCTACACCTTC
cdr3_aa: CASSQAPSVDSSYGYTF

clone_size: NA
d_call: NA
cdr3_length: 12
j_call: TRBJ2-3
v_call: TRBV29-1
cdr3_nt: TGCAGCGTTGACCGGGACGGCGATACGCAGTATTTT
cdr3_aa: CSVDRDGDTQYF

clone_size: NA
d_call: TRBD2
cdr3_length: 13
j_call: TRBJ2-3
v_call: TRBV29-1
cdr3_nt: TGCAGCGTTGACCTAGCGGGTGGAGATACGCAGTATTTT
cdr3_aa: CSVDLAGGDTQYF

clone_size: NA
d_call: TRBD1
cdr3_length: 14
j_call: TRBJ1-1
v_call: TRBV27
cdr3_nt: TGTGCCAGCAACATAGACAGGGCTGGGACTGAAGCTTTCTTT
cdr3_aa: CASNIDRAGTEAFF

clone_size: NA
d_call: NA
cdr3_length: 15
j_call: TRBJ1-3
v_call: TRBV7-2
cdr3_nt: TGTGCCAGCAGCTTAGCCCCAGTCTCTGGAAACACCATATATTTT
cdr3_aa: CASSLAPVSGNTIYF

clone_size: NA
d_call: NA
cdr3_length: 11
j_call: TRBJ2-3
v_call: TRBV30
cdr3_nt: TGTGCCTTTGGCACAACAGATACGCAGTATTTT
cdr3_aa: CAFGTTDTQYF

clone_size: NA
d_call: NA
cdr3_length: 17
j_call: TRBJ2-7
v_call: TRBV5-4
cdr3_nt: TGTGCCAGCAGCGCCGGGCTGCGGACAGTAAGCTCCTACGAGCAGTACTTC
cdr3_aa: CASSAGLRTVSSYEQYF

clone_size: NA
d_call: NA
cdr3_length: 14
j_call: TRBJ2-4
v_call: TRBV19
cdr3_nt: TGTGCCAGTAGTAGCAGGGACGGGGTAAACATTCAGTACTTC
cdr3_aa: CASSSRDGVNIQYF

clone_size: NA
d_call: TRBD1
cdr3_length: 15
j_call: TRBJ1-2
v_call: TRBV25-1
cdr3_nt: TGTGCCAGCAGTGACCCGAGGACAGGGCTTAGTAGCTACACCTTC
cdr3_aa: CASSDPRTGLSSYTF

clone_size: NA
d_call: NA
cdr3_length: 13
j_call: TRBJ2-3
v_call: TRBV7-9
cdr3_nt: TGTGCCAGCAGCTTGGGGGTTACAGATACGCAGTATTTT
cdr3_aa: CASSLGVTDTQYF

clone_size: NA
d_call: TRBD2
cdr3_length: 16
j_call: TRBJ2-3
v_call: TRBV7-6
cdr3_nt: TGTGCCAGCAGCTTAGTGTTAGCGGGAGGAGGAGATACGCAGTATTTT
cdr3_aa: CASSLVLAGGGDTQYF

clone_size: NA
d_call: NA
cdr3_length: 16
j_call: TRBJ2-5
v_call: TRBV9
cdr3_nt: TGTGCCAGCAGCGTAGAGGGCGGCAGGGCAGGGGAGACCCAGTACTTC
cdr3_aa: CASSVEGGRAGETQYF

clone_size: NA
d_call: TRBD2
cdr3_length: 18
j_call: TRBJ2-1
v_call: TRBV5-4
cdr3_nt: TGTGCCAGCAGCCGACTAGCGGGAAGCACGAGCTCCTACAATGAGCAGTTCTTC
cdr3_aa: CASSRLAGSTSSYNEQFF

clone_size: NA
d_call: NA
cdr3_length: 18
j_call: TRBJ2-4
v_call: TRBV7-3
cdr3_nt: TGTGCCAGCAGCGCGCCGGTCCCGATTCATTTAGCCAAAAACATTCAGTACTTC
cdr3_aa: CASSAPVPIHLAKNIQYF

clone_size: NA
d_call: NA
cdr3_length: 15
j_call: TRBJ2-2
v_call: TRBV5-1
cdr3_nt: TGCGCCAGCAGCTTGTTTAGCTCGAACACCGGGGAGCTGTTTTTT
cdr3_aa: CASSLFSSNTGELFF

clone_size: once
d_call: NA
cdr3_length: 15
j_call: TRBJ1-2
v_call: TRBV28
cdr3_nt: TGTGCCAGCAGTTTAAACCAGGGGCGTCTTGGTGGCTACACCTTC
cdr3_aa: CASSLNQGRLGGYTF